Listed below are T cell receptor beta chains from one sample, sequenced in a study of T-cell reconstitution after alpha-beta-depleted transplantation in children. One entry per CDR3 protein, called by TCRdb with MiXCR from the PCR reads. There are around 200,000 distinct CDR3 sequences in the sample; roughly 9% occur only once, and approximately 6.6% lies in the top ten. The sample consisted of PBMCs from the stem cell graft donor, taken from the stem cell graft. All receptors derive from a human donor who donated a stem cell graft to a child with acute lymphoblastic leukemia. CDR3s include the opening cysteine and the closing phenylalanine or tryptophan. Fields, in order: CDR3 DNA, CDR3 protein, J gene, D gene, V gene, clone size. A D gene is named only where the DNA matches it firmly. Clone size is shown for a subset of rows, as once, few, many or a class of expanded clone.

cdr3_nt: TGTGCCAGCAGCGTATGGGGAGGGGGGTCTAGCACAGATACGCAGTATTTT; cdr3_aa: CASSVWGGGSSTDTQYF; j_call: TRBJ2-3; d_call: .; v_call: TRBV9; clone_size: few
cdr3_nt: TGTGCCTGCAGCCAAGTGGGGGGGGCATCTGGAAACACCATATATTTT; cdr3_aa: CACSQVGGASGNTIYF; j_call: TRBJ1-3; d_call: .; v_call: TRBV3-1; clone_size: .
cdr3_nt: TGTGCCAGCTCACTGGACCACTATGGCTACACCTTC; cdr3_aa: CASSLDHYGYTF; j_call: TRBJ1-2; d_call: .; v_call: TRBV18; clone_size: many
cdr3_nt: TGTGCCAGCAGTTCGGGACAGATAATAACCACCTACAATGAGCAGTTCTTC; cdr3_aa: CASSSGQIITTYNEQFF; j_call: TRBJ2-1; d_call: TRBD1; v_call: TRBV6-5; clone_size: many
cdr3_nt: TGCGCCAGCAGCACGGCCGGGACAGGGGGCTCCTACGAGCAGTACTTC; cdr3_aa: CASSTAGTGGSYEQYF; j_call: TRBJ2-7; d_call: TRBD1; v_call: TRBV5-1; clone_size: few
cdr3_nt: TGTGCCATCAGTGAAAGGGACAGGGGTTTCACTAATGAAAAACTGTTTTTT; cdr3_aa: CAISERDRGFTNEKLFF; j_call: TRBJ1-4; d_call: TRBD1; v_call: TRBV10-3; clone_size: .
cdr3_nt: TGTGCCAGCGGGGCCGGACAGGGGCCCGAGCAGTACTTC; cdr3_aa: CASGAGQGPEQYF; j_call: TRBJ2-7; d_call: TRBD1; v_call: TRBV5-5; clone_size: .
cdr3_nt: TGTGCCAGCAGTTTCTACAGGGGTACATCCTATAATTCACCCCTCCACTTT; cdr3_aa: CASSFYRGTSYNSPLHF; j_call: TRBJ1-6; d_call: TRBD1; v_call: TRBV28; clone_size: few
cdr3_nt: TGTGCCAGCAGCCGGGACAGCTACAATGAGCAGTTCTTC; cdr3_aa: CASSRDSYNEQFF; j_call: TRBJ2-1; d_call: TRBD1; v_call: TRBV5-1; clone_size: many
cdr3_nt: TGTGCCAGCAGTGCTACAGGAAACAATGAGCAGTTCTTC; cdr3_aa: CASSATGNNEQFF; j_call: TRBJ2-1; d_call: .; v_call: TRBV2; clone_size: many
cdr3_nt: TGTGCCAGCAGCCCGGACAGCCTAACCGGGGAGCTGTTTTTT; cdr3_aa: CASSPDSLTGELFF; j_call: TRBJ2-2; d_call: .; v_call: TRBV6-1; clone_size: few
cdr3_nt: TGTGCCAGCACAACGGGACGCAACACAGATACGCAGTATTTT; cdr3_aa: CASTTGRNTDTQYF; j_call: TRBJ2-3; d_call: .; v_call: TRBV12-3/TRBV12-4; clone_size: .
cdr3_nt: TGTGCCAGTAGTCGATGGACAGGGTCGAGCACAGATACGCAGTATTTT; cdr3_aa: CASSRWTGSSTDTQYF; j_call: TRBJ2-3; d_call: TRBD1; v_call: TRBV19; clone_size: few
cdr3_nt: TGCGCCAGCAGCCCTCAAGGACAAATCTACGAGCAGTACTTC; cdr3_aa: CASSPQGQIYEQYF; j_call: TRBJ2-7; d_call: .; v_call: TRBV5-1; clone_size: many
cdr3_nt: TGTGCCAGCAGCTTATCGCCGGCGTCCTACGAGCAGTACTTC; cdr3_aa: CASSLSPASYEQYF; j_call: TRBJ2-7; d_call: .; v_call: TRBV7-7; clone_size: few
cdr3_nt: TGTGCCATCAGCCAACTAGCGGCCACTAGCACAGATACGCAGTATTTT; cdr3_aa: CAISQLAATSTDTQYF; j_call: TRBJ2-3; d_call: TRBD2; v_call: TRBV10-3; clone_size: few
cdr3_nt: TGTGCCAGCAAGGGGGGTCGGAGTAACTATGGCTACACCTTC; cdr3_aa: CASKGGRSNYGYTF; j_call: TRBJ1-2; d_call: .; v_call: TRBV7-9; clone_size: many
cdr3_nt: TGTGCCAGCAGTTTTAATCCCGAAGTCACGCGGCATGGCTACACCTTC; cdr3_aa: CASSFNPEVTRHGYTF; j_call: TRBJ1-2; d_call: .; v_call: TRBV12-3/TRBV12-4; clone_size: few
cdr3_nt: TGTGCCAGCAGTTTATTCGGATCAGACTACTACGAGCAGTACTTC; cdr3_aa: CASSLFGSDYYEQYF; j_call: TRBJ2-7; d_call: .; v_call: TRBV27; clone_size: .
cdr3_nt: TGCGCCAGCAGCCCTGAGACTAGCGGGGGACGGATCGGGGAGCTGTTTTTT; cdr3_aa: CASSPETSGGRIGELFF; j_call: TRBJ2-2; d_call: TRBD2; v_call: TRBV5-1; clone_size: .
cdr3_nt: TGCGCCAGCAGCGAGTATACTAGCGGGGGCTACGAGCAGTACTTC; cdr3_aa: CASSEYTSGGYEQYF; j_call: TRBJ2-7; d_call: TRBD2; v_call: TRBV5-1; clone_size: .
cdr3_nt: TGTGCCAGCAGCCACGGGCTGAGCGGGGGGGCCGATGAGCAGTTCTTC; cdr3_aa: CASSHGLSGGADEQFF; j_call: TRBJ2-1; d_call: TRBD2; v_call: TRBV3-1; clone_size: .
cdr3_nt: TGTGCCAGCAGTCGGTCGACAGGGAACTATGGCTACACCTTC; cdr3_aa: CASSRSTGNYGYTF; j_call: TRBJ1-2; d_call: TRBD1; v_call: TRBV12-3/TRBV12-4; clone_size: .
cdr3_nt: TGTGCCAGCAGCCCCGACCGGACAGGTCTGGCGGGAAACTATGGCTACACCTTC; cdr3_aa: CASSPDRTGLAGNYGYTF; j_call: TRBJ1-2; d_call: TRBD1; v_call: TRBV7-2; clone_size: many
cdr3_nt: TGCAGTGCTAGAGATCTTGTGAGCAGTCATCAGCCCCAGCATTTT; cdr3_aa: CSARDLVSSHQPQHF; j_call: TRBJ1-5; d_call: .; v_call: TRBV20-1; clone_size: few
cdr3_nt: TGTGCCAGCACTAACCGGGGGACAGCCACCCTTTGTTTC; cdr3_aa: CASTNRGTATLCF; j_call: TRBJ2-5; d_call: .; v_call: TRBV7-8; clone_size: few
cdr3_nt: TGTGCCATCAGTGACCCCCAGGGATCATTAAACTCTGGAAACACCATATATTTT; cdr3_aa: CAISDPQGSLNSGNTIYF; j_call: TRBJ1-3; d_call: .; v_call: TRBV10-3; clone_size: many
cdr3_nt: TGTGCCAGCAGTTTAGGGGGGGGCAACGGCTACACCTTC; cdr3_aa: CASSLGGGNGYTF; j_call: TRBJ1-2; d_call: .; v_call: TRBV12-3/TRBV12-4; clone_size: .
cdr3_nt: TGTGCCAGCAGTTTAGCGCTCGGACTAGCGGGGGGGACCTACGAGCAGTACTTC; cdr3_aa: CASSLALGLAGGTYEQYF; j_call: TRBJ2-7; d_call: TRBD2; v_call: TRBV12-3/TRBV12-4; clone_size: many
cdr3_nt: TGCGCCAGCAGCTTGGCCTACGACAGGACCTATGGCTACACCTTC; cdr3_aa: CASSLAYDRTYGYTF; j_call: TRBJ1-2; d_call: .; v_call: TRBV5-1; clone_size: .
cdr3_nt: TGTGCCAGCAGCTTAGCAAGGGGGCTTCGCGAGCAGTACTTC; cdr3_aa: CASSLARGLREQYF; j_call: TRBJ2-7; d_call: TRBD1; v_call: TRBV5-6; clone_size: .
cdr3_nt: TGTGCCAGCAGTTTCGAGGCCGGGGAGCTGTTTTTT; cdr3_aa: CASSFEAGELFF; j_call: TRBJ2-2; d_call: .; v_call: TRBV27; clone_size: many
cdr3_nt: TGCAGTGCTGTTGGGGGGCGCACTGAAGCTTTCTTT; cdr3_aa: CSAVGGRTEAFF; j_call: TRBJ1-1; d_call: .; v_call: TRBV20-1; clone_size: .
cdr3_nt: TGCGCCAGCAGCCAAGACGGTCAGGGAAACTCCTACGAGCAGTACTTC; cdr3_aa: CASSQDGQGNSYEQYF; j_call: TRBJ2-7; d_call: .; v_call: TRBV4-3; clone_size: .
cdr3_nt: TGCAGCGTTGCCCCGTCAGCGGATACGCAGTATTTT; cdr3_aa: CSVAPSADTQYF; j_call: TRBJ2-3; d_call: .; v_call: TRBV29-1; clone_size: many
cdr3_nt: TGTGCCAGCTCACCAAGGTCTGTCGGGCTCTCTGGGGCCAACGTCCTGACTTTC; cdr3_aa: CASSPRSVGLSGANVLTF; j_call: TRBJ2-6; d_call: .; v_call: TRBV18; clone_size: .
cdr3_nt: TGCGCCAGCAGTGGGGCAGGGGGCGACTATGGCTACACCTTC; cdr3_aa: CASSGAGGDYGYTF; j_call: TRBJ1-2; d_call: TRBD1; v_call: TRBV10-2; clone_size: many
cdr3_nt: TGTGCCACCAGTGAGTCGACAGGGTACACAGATACGCAGTATTTT; cdr3_aa: CATSESTGYTDTQYF; j_call: TRBJ2-3; d_call: TRBD1; v_call: TRBV24-1; clone_size: many
cdr3_nt: TGTGCCACCAGTGCGGGGACCAACACTGAAGCTTTCTTT; cdr3_aa: CATSAGTNTEAFF; j_call: TRBJ1-1; d_call: .; v_call: TRBV24-1; clone_size: .
cdr3_nt: TGCAGTGCTAGAGCCACCTTTAGCGGGGGGTGGGAGACCCAGTACTTC; cdr3_aa: CSARATFSGGWETQYF; j_call: TRBJ2-5; d_call: TRBD2; v_call: TRBV20-1; clone_size: .